Below are 10 T cell receptor beta chains sequenced from a single sample in a study of a mutant IDH1 vaccine in newly diagnosed glioma. Their specific antigens are unknown. Profiling relied on immunoSEQ multiplex PCR, and the TCRdb table lists in-frame clones only, not all of them. The table records about 75,000 clones, around nine tenths of them present only once. Time point meaning: week 5, during vaccination. Vaccination used 300 ug of mutant IDH1 20-mer peptide per dose, with topical imiquimod. The sample in question was PBMCs, obtained from a glioma patient whose treatment included an IDH1 peptide vaccine. These receptors came from a woman in her 50s with glioma.

The CDR3 spells CASSFSGTRYYNEQFF. Here the CDR3 DNA reads TGTGCCAGCAGTTTTTCCGGGACTAGATACTACAATGAGCAGTTCTTC. The J gene is TRBJ2-1, the V gene TRBV27, with 8 positions matching TRBD2. The CDR3 is 16 residues long. CDR1 is MNHEY and CDR2 is SMNVEV in the germline V gene (reference sequence). Germline trimming cut 3 bases from V and 3 bases from J; bases unmatched to any gene: 7.

This chain joins TRBV9 and TRBJ2-2; weak D call: TRBD1 (5 bases). The CDR3 consists of 16 residues. Trimming pared 5 bases from V and 3 bases from J, leaving 17 bases between. Germline V gene lookup returns CDR1 SGDLS and CDR2 YYNGEE. The CDR3: CASSFRGHPDTGELFF. The CDR3 bases are TGTGCCAGCAGTTTTAGGGGTCATCCGGACACCGGGGAGCTGTTTTTT.

This clone was detected only a few times. J is TRBJ1-2 and V is TRBV30; D call uncertain. The germline V gene encodes CDR1 GTSNPN and CDR2 SVGIG (reference sequence). V was clipped by 1 base and J by 8 bases, with 11 bases between them. The CDR3 is made up of 12 amino acids. The CDR3 reads CAWSASIGGYTF. The CDR3 coding sequence is TGTGCCTGGAGTGCCTCCATCGGGGGCTACACCTTC.

For the CDR3, the DNA is TGCAGCGTTTCCAGGTGGGGCACTGAAGCTTTCTTT. This gives the protein CSVSRWGTEAFF. V gene TRBV29-1 combines with J gene TRBJ1-1; D is unresolved. Trimming left V 5 bases short and J 4 bases short, with 11 bases between. From germline, CDR1 is SQVTM and CDR2 ANQGSEA. CDR3 length: 12 amino acids.

This clone was seen only once. This chain uses TRBV5-1 with TRBJ2-7; 8 nucleotides align to TRBD2. CDR1 is SGHRS and CDR2 is YFSETQ in the germline V gene. The CDR3 has 15 amino acids. Trimming removed 3 bases from V and 1 base from J; junction bases left unmatched: 6. Written as DNA, the CDR3 is TGCGCCAGCAGCTATACTAGCGGACCTTCCTACGAGCAGTACTTC. This translates into CASSYTSGPSYEQYF.

The rearrangement links TRBV7-6 to TRBJ2-1; 9 nucleotides agree with TRBD2. This CDR3 region has 16 residues. Per the germline V gene, CDR1 is SGHVS and CDR2 is FNYEAQ. The V segment lost 3 bases and the J segment 7 bases; nucleotides outside the gene matches: 10. CDR3 protein: CASSFSASGEGNEQFF. DNA for the CDR3: TGTGCCAGCAGCTTTAGTGCTAGCGGGGAGGGGAATGAGCAGTTCTTC.

This chain joins TRBV28 and TRBJ2-3; the match to TRBD2 covers 7 bases. Germline V gives CDR1 MDHEN, CDR2 SYDVKM. CDR3 size: 16 residues. V was pared by 6 bases and J by 2 bases, with 11 bases of the junction left unmatched. CDR3: CASRNHRDYPTDTQYF. The CDR3 DNA reads TGTGCCAGCAGAAACCACCGGGACTATCCCACAGATACGCAGTATTTT.

The rearrangement uses TRBV7-9 and TRBJ1-1; D possibly corresponds to TRBD1 (5 bases). This CDR3 comprises 16 residues. Trimming left V 3 bases short and J 5 bases short, with 19 bases between. Germline V gives CDR1 SEHNR, CDR2 FQNEAQ (reference sequence). The CDR3, as DNA: TGTGCCAGCAGCTTCGAGGGGTGGAGATTCAAAACTGAAGCTTTCTTT. Amino acids: CASSFEGWRFKTEAFF.

The chain recombines TRBV9 with TRBJ2-5; D possibly corresponds to TRBD2 (5 bases). Germline V gene data show CDR1 as SGDLS and CDR2 as YYNGEE. The CDR3 contains 14 residues. Trimming shortened V by 0 bases and J by 5 bases, and 11 bases separated the two germline ends. The CDR3 nucleotides read TGTGCCAGCAGCGTAGCTCCGGGAACGGAGACCCAGTACTTC. This gives the protein CASSVAPGTETQYF.

In DNA form, the CDR3 reads TGTGCCAGCAGCCCCCGATGGGGGAAAACTGAGACGAACACTGAAGCTTTCTTT. It yields the protein CASSPRWGKTETNTEAFF. The chain recombines TRBV9 with TRBJ1-1, with D possibly TRBD1 on 5 matching bases. Trimming took 4 bases from V and 1 from J, leaving 23 bases between them. Germline V CDR1 and CDR2: SGDLS, YYNGEE. The CDR3 covers 18 residues.